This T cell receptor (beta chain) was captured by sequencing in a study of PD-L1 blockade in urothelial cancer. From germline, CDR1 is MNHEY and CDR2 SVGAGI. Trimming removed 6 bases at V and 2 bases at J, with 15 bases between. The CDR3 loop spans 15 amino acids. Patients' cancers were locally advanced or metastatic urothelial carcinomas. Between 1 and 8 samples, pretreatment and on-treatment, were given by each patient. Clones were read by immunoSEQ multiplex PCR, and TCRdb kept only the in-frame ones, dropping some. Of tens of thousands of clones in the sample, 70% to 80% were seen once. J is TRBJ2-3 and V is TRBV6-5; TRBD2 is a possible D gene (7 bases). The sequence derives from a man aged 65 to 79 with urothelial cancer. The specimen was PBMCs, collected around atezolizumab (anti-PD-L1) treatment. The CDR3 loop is CASRGGGYYTDTQYF. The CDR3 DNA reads TGTGCCAGCAGAGGGGGGGGCTACTACACAGATACGCAGTATTTT.